Sequencing of this T cell receptor (beta chain) was carried out in a study of T cell responses to AZD1222 COVID-19 vaccine. Study-level findings and limits: White British people made up most donors, females outnumbered males, and clonal diversity was possibly underestimated.

Germline V CDR1 and CDR2: SGHDT, YYEEEE. The length of the CDR3 is 16 residues. V dropped 1 base and J dropped 9; count of bases not matched to a gene: 10. Profiled with immunoSEQ multiplex PCR; TCRdb holds only in-frame clones, not every one. The sample includes 90,000 to 150,000 clones, just over 85% of them seen just once. This clone has only a few counts. Its antigen remains unidentified. V and J are TRBV5-6 and TRBJ1-6; 7 nucleotides agree with TRBD1. Sample: peripheral blood, taken on day 0 of AZD1222 vaccination. The sequence was obtained from an adult in good health. The CDR3 here is CASSLRVGGRGSPLHF. CDR3 bases: TGTGCCAGCAGCTTGCGGGTAGGGGGCAGAGGTTCACCCCTCCACTTT. Filled out from reference TRBV5-6 and TRBJ1-6, the complete variable domain reads DAGVTQSPTHLIKTRGQQVTLRCSPKSGHDTVSWYQQALGQGPQFIFQYYEEEERQRGNFPDRFSGHQFPNYSSELNVNALLLGDSALYLCASSLRVGGRGSPLHFGNGTRLTVT.